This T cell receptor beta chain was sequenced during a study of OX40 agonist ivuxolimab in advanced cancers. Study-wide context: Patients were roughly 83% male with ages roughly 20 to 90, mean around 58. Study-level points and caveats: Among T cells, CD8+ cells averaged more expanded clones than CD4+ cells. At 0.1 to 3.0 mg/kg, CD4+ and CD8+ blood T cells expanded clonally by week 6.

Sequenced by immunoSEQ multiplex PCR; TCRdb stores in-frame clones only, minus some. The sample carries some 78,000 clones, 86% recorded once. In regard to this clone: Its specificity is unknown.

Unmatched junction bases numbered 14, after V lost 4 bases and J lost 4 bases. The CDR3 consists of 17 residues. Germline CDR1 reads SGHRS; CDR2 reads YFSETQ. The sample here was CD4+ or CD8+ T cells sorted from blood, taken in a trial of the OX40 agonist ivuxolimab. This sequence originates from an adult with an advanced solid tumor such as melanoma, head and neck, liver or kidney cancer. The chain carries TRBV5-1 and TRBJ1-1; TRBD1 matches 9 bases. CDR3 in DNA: TGCGCCAGCAGCGGCTCCTTACAGGGGGCGGTGAGCACTGAAGCTTTCTTT. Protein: CASSGSLQGAVSTEAFF.